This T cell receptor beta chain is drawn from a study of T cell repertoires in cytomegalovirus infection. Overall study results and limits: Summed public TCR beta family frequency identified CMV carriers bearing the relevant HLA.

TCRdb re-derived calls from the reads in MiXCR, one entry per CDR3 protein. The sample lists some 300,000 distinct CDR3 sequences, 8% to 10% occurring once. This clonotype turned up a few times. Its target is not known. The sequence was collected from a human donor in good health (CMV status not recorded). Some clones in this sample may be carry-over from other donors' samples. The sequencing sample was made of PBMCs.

CDR3 nucleotide sequence: TGTGCCAGCAGCTCGGGGGACAGGGAAAACTATGGCTACACCTTC. It encodes CASSSGDRENYGYTF. J is TRBJ1-2 and V is TRBV7-9; TRBD1 matches at 9 bases. The CDR3 runs to 15 residues. In germline, CDR1 is SEHNR, CDR2 FQNEAQ (reference sequence). Trimming removed 4 bases from V and 2 bases from J; junction bases left unmatched: 5.